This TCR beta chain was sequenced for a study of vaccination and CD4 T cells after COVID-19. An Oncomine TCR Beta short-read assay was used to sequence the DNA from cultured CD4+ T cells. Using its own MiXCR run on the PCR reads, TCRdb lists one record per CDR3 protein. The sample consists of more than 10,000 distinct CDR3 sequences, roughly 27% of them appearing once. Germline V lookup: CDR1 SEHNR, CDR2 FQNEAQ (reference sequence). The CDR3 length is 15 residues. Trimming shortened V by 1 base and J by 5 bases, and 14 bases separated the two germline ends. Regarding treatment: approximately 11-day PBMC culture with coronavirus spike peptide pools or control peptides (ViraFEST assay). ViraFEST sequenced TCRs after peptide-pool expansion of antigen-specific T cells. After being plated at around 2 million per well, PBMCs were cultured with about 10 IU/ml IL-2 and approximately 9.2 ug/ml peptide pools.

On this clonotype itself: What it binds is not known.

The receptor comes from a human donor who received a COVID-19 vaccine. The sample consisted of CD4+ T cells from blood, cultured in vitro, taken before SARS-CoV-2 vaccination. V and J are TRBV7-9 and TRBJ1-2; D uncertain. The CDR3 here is CASSLDGRNHYGYTF. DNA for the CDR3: TGTGCCAGCAGCTTAGATGGGCGGAATCATTATGGCTACACCTTC.